One and the same sample provided the 14 T cell receptor beta chains below, sequenced in a study of blood T cell repertoires in COVID-19. Profiling relied on immunoSEQ multiplex PCR, and the TCRdb table lists in-frame clones only, not all of them. In the table there are about 320,000 clones, 75% to 90% of which are singletons. Sequenced sample: PBMCs or T cells enriched from blood (not recorded which). These receptors were collected from a man aged 25-45 years who had recovered from COVID-19.

The gene calls are TRBV7-2 and TRBJ2-7, with 7 nucleotides matching TRBD1. Per germline, CDR1 SGHTA and CDR2 FQGNSA. The CDR3 length is 15 residues. The V gene end was trimmed by 1 base and the J gene end by 9 bases; junction bases not matched to a gene: 12. CDR3 coding DNA: TGTGCCAGCAGCTTAGTTGGGAGACAGGGCGAGGCGCAGTACTTC. It codes for CASSLVGRQGEAQYF.

The chain recombines TRBV6-5 with TRBJ2-7; D is perhaps TRBD1 (6 bases). Germline CDR1 reads MNHEY; CDR2 reads SVGAGI. There are 15 residues in the CDR3. Trimming took off 5 bases at V and 1 base at J, with 15 bases between the two ends. CDR3 in amino acids: CASSLKQGWSYEQYF. The CDR3 DNA follows: TGTGCCAGCAGTCTTAAGCAGGGGTGGTCCTACGAGCAGTACTTC.

The chain combines TRBV18 with TRBJ2-3; TRBD2 aligns across 15 bases. The V segment lost 5 bases and the J segment 6 bases; nucleotides outside the gene matches: 6. The germline CDR1 and CDR2 sequences are KGHSH and LQKENI. CDR3 length equals 16 residues. DNA of the CDR3: TGTGCCAGCTCAGAAGGACTAGCGGGGGGGACCGATACGCAGTATTTT. Protein sequence: CASSEGLAGGTDTQYF.

This chain joins TRBV5-1 and TRBJ2-7; 8 bases fit TRBD1. Germline V lookup: CDR1 SGHRS, CDR2 YFSETQ. The J segment lost 4 bases and the V segment lost 4 bases, leaving 10 bases of the junction unmatched. CDR3 length: 15 residues. As DNA, the CDR3 is TGCGCCAGCAGCCCCCGGACAGGGTCCACTTACGAGCAGTACTTC. As protein: CASSPRTGSTYEQYF.

The chain combines TRBV10-2 with TRBJ2-7, with TRBD2 matching over 7 bases. CDR1 is WSHSY and CDR2 is SAAADI in the germline V gene. This CDR3 region has 17 residues. The trim removed 7 bases at V and 2 bases at J, leaving 17 bases unmatched. The CDR3 here is CASTWGRLANRPYEQYF. The CDR3 DNA sequence: TGCGCCAGCACCTGGGGCCGACTAGCAAATAGGCCCTACGAGCAGTACTTC.

This clone was seen a single time. Different DNA sequences within this sample yield the same CDR3. The J gene is TRBJ2-5, the V gene TRBV28; TRBD1 agrees at 7 bases. The CDR3 has 14 amino acids. The germline V gene has CDR1 MDHEN and CDR2 SYDVKM. Trimming removed 4 bases from V and 2 bases from J; junction bases left unmatched: 4. The CDR3 nucleotides are TGTGCCAGCAGTTCGGGACAGCAGCAAGAGACCCAGTACTTC. The encoded protein is CASSSGQQQETQYF.

This chain connects TRBV5-5 to TRBJ2-7; D is possibly TRBD1 (5 bases). This CDR3 is built from 15 residues. Per the germline V gene, CDR1 is SGHKS and CDR2 is YYEKEE (reference sequence). The germline V and J ends were trimmed by 0 bases and 1 base, with 11 bases remaining between them. The CDR3 reads CASSLEAGLSYEQYF. CDR3 bases: TGTGCCAGCAGCTTGGAGGCAGGGTTATCCTACGAGCAGTACTTC.

This clone has just one count. The chain links TRBV2 to TRBJ2-2; D gene ambiguous. The CDR3 sequence is 14 residues long. V lost 1 base and J lost 7, with 10 bases in between. Germline lookup yields CDR1 SNHLY and CDR2 FYNNEI. CDR3 sequence: CASSEGHRNGELFF. The CDR3 nucleotides are TGTGCCAGCAGTGAAGGACATAGAAACGGGGAGCTGTTTTTT.

This chain joins TRBV9 and TRBJ2-3; 8 bases align to TRBD2. V trimming: 2 bases; J trimming: 6 bases; junction bases outside the gene matches: 5. CDR3 size: 14 residues. The germline V gene has CDR1 SGDLS and CDR2 YYNGEE. CDR3 nucleotide sequence: TGTGCCAGCAGCGTGCGGACTAGCCCCGATACGCAGTATTTT. It specifies CASSVRTSPDTQYF.

The chain uses TRBV5-5 and TRBJ2-1; 8 nucleotides align to TRBD2. The CDR3 runs 14 residues. Germline-derived CDR1 and CDR2 are SGHKS and YYEKEE (reference sequence). Germline trimming cut 3 bases from V and 8 bases from J; bases unmatched to any gene: 7. CDR3 DNA sequence: TGTGCCAGCAGCTCACCCGGACTAGCCGATGAGCAGTTCTTC. The encoded protein is CASSSPGLADEQFF. The full variable domain, in which reference TRBV5-5 and TRBJ2-1 provide the parts outside the CDR3, is DAGVTQSPTHLIKTRGQQVTLRCSPISGHKSVSWYQQVLGQGPQFIFQYYEKEERGRGNFPDRFSARQFPNYSSELNVNALLLGDSALYLCASSSPGLADEQFFGPGTRLTVL.

This chain uses TRBV7-8 with TRBJ2-7, with TRBD2 identical over 11 bases. CDR3 length equals 16 residues. Germline loops: CDR1 SGHVS, CDR2 FQNEAQ. The ends lost 1 base at V and 9 bases at J; junction bases unmatched: 11. The CDR3 DNA reads as TGTGCCAGCAGCTTAGTTGGGACTAGCGGCCTTACGTGGCAGTACTTC. This translates into CASSLVGTSGLTWQYF.

The chain recombines TRBV4-1 with TRBJ2-5, with 10 bases fitting TRBD2. Trimming cost V 5 bases and J 1 base; bases outside gene matches: 16. Germline values: CDR1 MGHRA, CDR2 YSYEKL. The CDR3 is 19 amino acids. CDR3 loop: CASSLGGSGGTGIQETQYF. Here the CDR3 DNA reads TGCGCCAGCAGCTTAGGGGGTAGCGGGGGGACTGGGATCCAAGAGACCCAGTACTTC.

This clone was picked up a small number of times. The rearrangement joins TRBV5-1 to TRBJ1-2; TRBD1 matches at 10 bases. The CDR3 is made up of 17 amino acids. V was pared by 3 bases and J by 4 bases, with 12 bases of the junction left unmatched. CDR1 and CDR2 from the germline V gene are SGHRS and YFSETQ. The DNA for the CDR3 is TGCGCCAGCAGCTCTTATTCCGGGACAGGGGAATCCTATGGCTACACCTTC. Translated: CASSSYSGTGESYGYTF.

This clone has just a few counts. The genes are TRBV28 and TRBJ1-3, with TRBD1 matching 7 bases. Trimming removed 9 bases from V and 1 base from J; junction bases left unmatched: 9. This CDR3 spans 15 amino acids. Germline loops: CDR1 MDHEN, CDR2 SYDVKM. The CDR3 DNA reads TGTGCCAGTCGGACAGGATATTCATCTGGAAACACCATATATTTT. Amino acid sequence: CASRTGYSSGNTIYF. The full variable domain, in which reference TRBV28 and TRBJ1-3 provide the parts outside the CDR3, is DVKVTQSSRYLVKRTGEKVFLECVQDMDHENMFWYRQDPGLGLRLIYFSYDVKMKEKGDIPEGYSVSREKKERFSLILESASTNQTSMYLCASRTGYSSGNTIYFGEGSWLTVV.